Here is one T cell receptor beta chain with its context. This record belongs to a study of shared T cell receptors in the human thymus. Clones were sequenced by immunoSEQ multiplex PCR, and TCRdb holds only the in-frame ones, with some missing. The profile shows just under 550,000 clones, about four fifths of them singletons. There are 14 residues in the CDR3. The germline V gene encodes CDR1 SGHTA and CDR2 FQGNSA. V lost 5 bases, J lost 0 bases, and 3 bases stayed unmatched. This sample was also put to use in a study of human thymus T cells. That source adds: Across thymic and blood repertoires, the usage of V and J genes appeared to be biased.

V is TRBV7-2 and J is TRBJ2-7, with 8 bases fitting TRBD2. Material: thymocytes. This receptor was taken from a boy under two years old with a congenital heart defect. The CDR3, as DNA: TGTGCCAGCAGCCTTAGCGGGGACTCCTACGAGCAGTACTTC. Translated: CASSLSGDSYEQYF.